The next 18 T cell receptor beta chains were all read from a single sample in a study of blood T cell repertoires in COVID-19. Only in-frame clones appear in the TCRdb table, and some are missing; sequencing was by immunoSEQ multiplex PCR. The table lists tens of thousands of clones, 85% to 95% of them singletons. The sequenced material came from peripheral blood. These receptors all stem from a man in his 60s with acute or convalescent COVID-19.

V usage is TRBV14 and J usage is TRBJ2-7; D uncertain. Trimming left V 1 base short and J 3 bases short, with 10 bases between. The germline CDR1 and CDR2 sequences are SGHDN and FVKESK. The CDR3 runs to 14 residues. For the CDR3, the DNA is TGTGCCAGCAGCCAAGGTGAGAGAATCTACGAGCAGTACTTC. Its translation: CASSQGERIYEQYF.

This chain links TRBV27 with TRBJ2-7, with 9 bases matching TRBD1. The germline V gene encodes CDR1 MNHEY and CDR2 SMNVEV (reference sequence). The V and J ends lost 5 bases and 5 bases, in that order; junction bases with no gene match: 7. The CDR3 is 14 residues long. The CDR3 DNA follows: TGTGCCAGCAGTAAACAGGGGGCATCCCACGAGCAGTACTTC. Its protein product is CASSKQGASHEQYF.

The chain links TRBV28 to TRBJ2-7, with D maybe TRBD2 (6 bases). The CDR3 is 14 amino acids. The germline V gene encodes CDR1 MDHEN and CDR2 SYDVKM. Trimming shortened V by 8 bases and J by 5 bases, and 19 bases separated the two germline ends. The chain's CDR3 is CASGTGERVHEQYF. The CDR3 region has the DNA TGTGCCAGCGGGACGGGGGAAAGAGTCCACGAGCAGTACTTC.

This chain joins TRBV14 and TRBJ2-7; 7 bases align to TRBD1. CDR3 size: 15 residues. CDR1 and CDR2 from the germline V gene are SGHDN and FVKESK. The V gene end was trimmed by 5 bases and the J gene end by 0 bases; junction bases not matched to a gene: 7. The CDR3 DNA is TGTGCCAGCAGCTCAGACAGGGAGAGCTCCTACGAGCAGTACTTC. This sequence encodes CASSSDRESSYEQYF.

The V gene is TRBV2, the J gene TRBJ2-3, with D possibly TRBD1 on 7 matching bases. The CDR3 contains 14 residues. Trimming shortened V by 5 bases and J by 6 bases, and 15 bases separated the two germline ends. The germline V gene has CDR1 SNHLY and CDR2 FYNNEI. The chain's CDR3 is CASSRQGRGDTQYF. DNA of the CDR3: TGTGCCAGCAGTAGACAGGGCCGGGGGGATACGCAGTATTTT.

The rearrangement joins TRBV5-1 to TRBJ2-2, with 11 positions matching TRBD2. The CDR3 loop spans 17 amino acids. V was pared by 4 bases and J by 1 base, with 6 bases of the junction left unmatched. Germline CDR1 and CDR2: SGHRS and YFSETQ. DNA for the CDR3: TGCGCCAGCAGCACACTAGCGGGAGAAAGGAACACCGGGGAGCTGTTTTTT. It translates to CASSTLAGERNTGELFF. Drawing the rest from reference TRBV5-1 and TRBJ2-2, the complete variable domain is KAGVTQTPRYLIKTRGQQVTLSCSPISGHRSVSWYQQTPGQGLQFLFEYFSETQRNKGNFPGRFSGRQFSNSRSEMNVSTLELGDSALYLCASSTLAGERNTGELFFGEGSRLTVL.

This CDR3 is CASSQDSGRAQYF. CDR3 DNA sequence: TGCGCCAGCAGCCAAGATAGCGGGAGAGCGCAGTATTTT. The rearrangement uses TRBV4-3 and TRBJ2-3; 9 bases match TRBD2. J was trimmed by 10 bases and V by 0 bases; bases with no gene match: 2. Germline-derived CDR1 and CDR2 are LGHNA and YSLEER. The CDR3 sequence is 13 residues long.

This chain uses TRBV6-1 with TRBJ1-4; 7 positions match TRBD1. Germline CDR1 MNHNS, CDR2 SASEGT. The trim removed 3 bases at V and 8 bases at J, leaving 12 bases unmatched. This CDR3 comprises 16 residues. For the CDR3, the DNA is TGTGCCAGCAGTGATGCTGGACAGGTATCACAAGAAAAACTGTTTTTT. It specifies CASSDAGQVSQEKLFF.

The chain couples TRBV18 to TRBJ2-1; weak D call: TRBD2 (5 bases). Germline assignment: CDR1 KGHSH and CDR2 LQKENI. Trimming took off 3 bases at V and 8 bases at J, with 14 bases between the two ends. CDR3 size: 14 residues. CDR3 loop: CASSPLRGQYEQFF. Written as DNA, the CDR3 is TGTGCCAGCTCACCCTTGAGAGGGCAGTATGAGCAGTTCTTC.

This sequence joins TRBV24-1 and TRBJ1-5; 12 nucleotides line up with TRBD1. The CDR3 has 15 amino acids. Germline trimming cut 4 bases from V and 5 bases from J; bases unmatched to any gene: 2. Looked up from germline, CDR1 is KGHDR and CDR2 is SFDVKD. Written as DNA, the CDR3 is TGTGCCACCAGTGAGGGGACAGGGGGCGATCAGCCCCAGCATTTT. Translation: CATSEGTGGDQPQHF.

The V gene is TRBV4-3, the J gene TRBJ1-1; D is undetermined. Germline loops: CDR1 LGHNA, CDR2 YSLEER. The CDR3 extends over 13 amino acids. V gave up 4 bases and J gave up 5 bases, with 11 bases separating them. The CDR3 is CASSPLESTEAFF. CDR3 in DNA: TGCGCCAGCAGCCCCCTCGAGAGTACTGAAGCTTTCTTT.

The J gene is TRBJ2-1, the V gene TRBV29-1; TRBD2 aligns across 8 bases. The V and J ends lost 7 bases and 9 bases, in that order; junction bases with no gene match: 8. Germline V gene lookup returns CDR1 SQVTM and CDR2 ANQGSEA. There are 12 residues in the CDR3. The CDR3 loop is CSAYSGMPEQFF. Here the CDR3 DNA reads TGCAGCGCATATAGCGGGATGCCTGAGCAGTTCTTC.

This clone has a handful of counts. The V gene is TRBV7-9, the J gene TRBJ2-7; D gene uncertain. From germline, CDR1 is SEHNR and CDR2 FQNEAQ (reference sequence). V was shortened by 0 bases and J by 6 bases, with 18 bases between the two germline ends. The CDR3 runs to 16 residues. The CDR3 sequence is CASSLANPLLYGEQYF. CDR3 DNA sequence: TGTGCCAGCAGCTTAGCGAATCCCCTGCTTTACGGCGAGCAGTACTTC.

The chain employs TRBV27 and TRBJ1-5; D gene uncertain. V lost 0 bases, J lost 0 bases, and 15 bases lay in between. CDR3 length equals 18 residues. Looked up from germline, CDR1 is MNHEY and CDR2 is SMNVEV (reference sequence). CDR3 DNA sequence: TGTGCCAGCAGTTTATCTAGTCGTGGGAGCGATAGCAATCAGCCCCAGCATTTT. Protein: CASSLSSRGSDSNQPQHF.

This chain links TRBV27 with TRBJ2-3; 10 bases fit TRBD2. The germline V gene has CDR1 MNHEY and CDR2 SMNVEV (reference sequence). J was trimmed by 3 bases and V by 7 bases; bases with no gene match: 10. CDR3 length equals 16 residues. The CDR3 loop is CASKHLAGAGTDTQYF. The CDR3 region has the DNA TGTGCCAGCAAACATCTAGCGGGAGCTGGGACAGATACGCAGTATTTT.

V and J are TRBV5-4 and TRBJ2-6, with 7 bases lining up with TRBD1. The junction had 4 bases not matched to a gene; V was cut back by 4 bases and J by 0 bases. This CDR3 region has 16 residues. Germline V gene sequence: CDR1 SGHNT, CDR2 YYREEE (reference sequence). Here the CDR3 DNA reads TGTGCCAGCAGCCAGGGACAGTCCTCTGGGGCCAACGTCCTGACTTTC. Its protein is CASSQGQSSGANVLTF.

V is TRBV9 and J is TRBJ1-1; perhaps TRBD1 as D (6 bases). This CDR3 comprises 14 residues. V lost 0 bases and J lost 4, with 10 bases in between. CDR1 is SGDLS and CDR2 is YYNGEE in the germline V gene. CDR3 in DNA: TGTGCCAGCAGCGTAGAGGGGGATAGCACTGAAGCTTTCTTT. It encodes CASSVEGDSTEAFF. The whole variable domain, remainder taken from reference TRBV9 and TRBJ1-1, is DSGVTQTPKHLITATGQRVTLRCSPRSGDLSVYWYQQSLDQGLQFLIQYYNGEERAKGNILERFSAQQFPDLHSELNLSSLELGDSALYFCASSVEGDSTEAFFGQGTRLTVV.

The gene calls are TRBV19 and TRBJ2-7, with 7 nucleotides matching TRBD2. V dropped 6 bases and J dropped 7; count of bases not matched to a gene: 12. The germline CDR1 and CDR2 sequences are LNHDA and SQIVND (reference sequence). This CDR3 comprises 14 residues. This CDR3 reads CASSERAGWVEQYF. The DNA of the CDR3 is TGTGCCAGTAGCGAGCGAGCGGGATGGGTAGAGCAGTACTTC. The complete variable domain, with remaining parts taken from reference TRBV19 and TRBJ2-7, reads DGGITQSPKYLFRKEGQNVTLSCEQNLNHDAMYWYRQDPGQGLRLIYYSQIVNDFQKGDIAEGYSVSREKKESFPLTVTSAQKNPTAFYLCASSERAGWVEQYFGPGTRLTVT.